This passage covers 6 T cell receptor beta chains from one sample sequenced in a study of T cell responses to AZD1222 COVID-19 vaccine. The protocol was immunoSEQ multiplex PCR, while the TCRdb copy is restricted to in-frame clones and leaves out a portion. Here the sample spans 90,000 or so clones, roughly 90% being singletons. Source: peripheral blood, taken on day 0 of AZD1222 vaccination. These receptors were obtained from an adult in good health.

The rearrangement joins TRBV28 to TRBJ1-2, with 9 bases lining up with TRBD1. The CDR3 is 14 residues long. Unmatched junction bases numbered 3, after V lost 5 bases and J lost 2 bases. The germline V gene has CDR1 MDHEN and CDR2 SYDVKM. The CDR3: CASSIDRGNYGYTF. CDR3 sequence (DNA): TGTGCCAGCAGTATAGACAGGGGGAACTATGGCTACACCTTC.

The J gene is TRBJ1-5, the V gene TRBV27, with no clear D. Germline CDR1 reads MNHEY; CDR2 reads SMNVEV (reference sequence). This CDR3 has 15 residues. With 3 bases removed from V and 0 bases from J, the gap between germline ends came to 9 bases. CDR3 DNA sequence: TGTGCCAGCAGTTTGACGAGTAATAGCAATCAGCCCCAGCATTTT. It codes for CASSLTSNSNQPQHF.

In regard to this clone: The junction shows a germline mismatch at one end, possibly a read error. This CDR3 is also generated by other DNA sequences in the sample. J is TRBJ2-7 and V is TRBV18, with D perhaps TRBD1 (5 bases). Germline CDR1 and CDR2: KGHSH and LQKENI. This CDR3 has 13 residues. The CDR3 here is CASSPRQSYEQYF. CDR3 DNA sequence: TGTGCCAGCTCCCCCCGACAGTCCTATGAGCAGTACTTC.

The chain combines TRBV19 with TRBJ1-2; 7 nucleotides agree with TRBD1. This CDR3 spans 17 amino acids. J was trimmed by 2 bases and V by 5 bases; bases with no gene match: 14. Per the germline V gene, CDR1 is LNHDA and CDR2 is SQIVND (reference sequence). CDR3 DNA: TGTGCCAGTAGTGCGCCCCGACAGGGAGGGAGAAACTATGGCTACACCTTC. It yields the protein CASSAPRQGGRNYGYTF. The full variable domain, rest sourced from reference TRBV19 and TRBJ1-2, is DGGITQSPKYLFRKEGQNVTLSCEQNLNHDAMYWYRQDPGQGLRLIYYSQIVNDFQKGDIAEGYSVSREKKESFPLTVTSAQKNPTAFYLCASSAPRQGGRNYGYTFGSGTRLTVV.

The CDR3 here is CASRTGDYGYTF. The DNA of the CDR3 is TGCGCCAGCAGGACAGGGGACTATGGCTACACCTTC. This rearrangement joins TRBV5-1 to TRBJ1-2; 8 nucleotides agree with TRBD1. The ends lost 5 bases at V and 3 bases at J; junction bases unmatched: 0. The CDR3 runs 12 residues. Per germline, CDR1 SGHRS and CDR2 YFSETQ.

The rearrangement links TRBV27 to TRBJ2-3; 9 bases are a match to TRBD1. Germline V lookup: CDR1 MNHEY, CDR2 SMNVEV (reference sequence). Germline trimming cut 5 bases from V and 2 bases from J; bases unmatched to any gene: 5. CDR3 length: 15 amino acids. The CDR3 coding sequence is TGTGCCAGCAGTCTCGGGGACAGGGTCACAGATACGCAGTATTTT. Encoded protein: CASSLGDRVTDTQYF.